This is a list of T cell receptor beta chains from one sample in a study of cytomegalovirus exposure and HLA in healthy donors. Some clones are missing from TCRdb's copy, which holds only in-frame ones; the method was immunoSEQ multiplex PCR. Of 140,000 to 150,000 clones in the sample, roughly 86% were seen once. Sequenced sample: PBMCs. These receptors were obtained from a middle-aged woman in good health and CMV-seronegative. Each CDR3 is given with its conserved first and last residue. The D gene is left open where the match is weak. A row's size may be missing; if present it is once, few, many or a size class.

J gene	D gene	V gene	clone size	CDR3 protein	CDR3 DNA
TRBJ1-3	NA	TRBV5-1	NA	CASSEGTRGNTIYF	TGCGCCAGCAGCGAGGGGACACGCGGAAACACCATATATTTT
TRBJ1-3	TRBD1	TRBV6-5	once	CASKKETGTNTIYF	TGTGCCAGCAAAAAAGAGACAGGGACAAACACCATATATTTT
TRBJ2-3	NA	TRBV7-2	NA	CASSLDRRGADTQYF	TGTGCCAGCAGCTTAGACAGGAGGGGCGCAGATACGCAGTATTTT
TRBJ2-1	NA	TRBV11-2	NA	CASSLSPSFYNEQFF	TGTGCCAGCAGCTTATCCCCCTCTTTCTACAATGAGCAGTTCTTC
TRBJ1-2	TRBD1	TRBV29-1	NA	CSVGGNGQGWDGYTF	TGCAGCGTTGGGGGAAATGGACAGGGCTGGGATGGCTACACCTTC
TRBJ1-4	NA	TRBV5-1	NA	CASSATVNEKLFF	TGCGCCAGCAGCGCCACAGTTAATGAAAAACTGTTTTTT
TRBJ2-7	NA	TRBV18	NA	CASSPGSVTYEQYF	TGTGCCAGCTCACCAGGTTCGGTTACCTACGAGCAGTACTTC
TRBJ2-7	TRBD2	TRBV7-8	NA	CASSFRAGGSSYEQYF	TGTGCCAGCAGCTTTAGAGCGGGAGGTAGCTCCTACGAGCAGTACTTC
TRBJ2-7	TRBD1	TRBV10-3	once	CAISDRGTGVREQYF	TGTGCCATCAGTGACAGGGGGACAGGGGTTCGCGAGCAGTACTTC
TRBJ1-1	NA	TRBV4-1	few	CASSQGVFGGVFPEAFF	TGCGCCAGCAGCCAAGGCGTCTTTGGGGGCGTATTTCCTGAAGCTTTCTTT
TRBJ2-3	TRBD1	TRBV7-2	NA	CASSSGQGAGDTQYF	TGTGCCAGCAGCTCGGGACAGGGGGCAGGAGATACGCAGTATTTT
TRBJ1-1	NA	TRBV4-1	NA	CASSRVGAADSTEAFF	TGCGCCAGCAGCCGAGTTGGGGCCGCTGATAGCACTGAAGCTTTCTTT
TRBJ2-7	TRBD1	TRBV5-4	NA	CASSFRDRGDEQYF	TGTGCCAGCAGCTTCCGGGACAGGGGCGACGAGCAGTACTTC
TRBJ2-7	NA	TRBV28	NA	CASRLTAEQYF	TGTGCCAGCAGATTGACAGCCGAGCAGTACTTC
TRBJ1-1	NA	TRBV29-1	NA	CSVATGRPINTEAFF	TGCAGCGTCGCCACGGGAAGACCTATTAACACTGAAGCTTTCTTT